This paragraph reports one T cell receptor (beta chain). Its antigen remains unidentified. Transcripts of RNA were the source for amplifying TCR beta CDR3 regions. RT-PCR was first run with HTBI primers, then multiplex PCR in a second round. From the multiplex PCR reads, TCRdb called clonotypes with MiXCR, one entry per CDR3 protein. The sample lists some 350,000 distinct CDR3 sequences, about a sixth occurring once. The sample is drawn from a study of Graves' ophthalmopathy and Graves' hyperthyroidism. Points from the study as a whole: Clonotypes were expanded in thyroid at above 0.001 frequency, and most also appeared in blood.

Ages of hyperthyroidism patients ran from 18 to 65, and their diagnoses were new, under 2 months' duration. If patients had other autoimmune diseases, uncontrolled infections, pregnancy or lactation, they were excluded. The evidence that diagnosis relied on was clinical symptoms, serum thyroxine, TRAb, thyroid ultrasound and orbital computed tomography. This CDR3 comprises 13 residues. Per germline, CDR1 SGHRS and CDR2 YFSETQ. The V end was cut by 3 bases, the J end by 1 base, with 7 bases between. This sequence was found in an adult woman with stable Graves' hyperthyroidism. The chain recombines TRBV5-1 with TRBJ2-5; D gene uncertain. The sequencing sample was made of peripheral blood. The CDR3 DNA sequence: TGCGCCAGCAGCTATTCGAGCCAAGAGACCCAGTACTTC. The encoded protein is CASSYSSQETQYF.